What follows are 27 T cell receptor beta chains derived from one specimen sequenced in a study of blood T cell repertoires in COVID-19. Clones were sequenced by immunoSEQ multiplex PCR, and TCRdb holds only the in-frame ones, with some missing. Among about 50,000 clones listed, 70% to 85% were seen once. Sequencing was performed on peripheral blood. The receptors derive from a man in his 70s with active COVID-19.

This chain uses TRBV5-6 with TRBJ1-1; D uncertain. CDR3 length: 13 residues. Germline CDR1 SGHDT, CDR2 YYEEEE. V was clipped by 3 bases and J by 0 bases, with 6 bases between them. As DNA, the CDR3 is TGTGCCAGCAGCTCTCAGATGAACACTGAAGCTTTCTTT. Encoded protein: CASSSQMNTEAFF.

In its sample, this clone was seen a few times. The rearrangement joins TRBV5-4 to TRBJ2-1, with D perhaps TRBD1 (6 bases). Germline V gene sequence: CDR1 SGHNT, CDR2 YYREEE (reference sequence). The CDR3 is made up of 16 amino acids. Trimming cost V 5 bases and J 7 bases, with 22 bases left between them. CDR3 sequence reads: CASSRKTGRGLNEQFF. The CDR3 DNA follows: TGTGCCAGCAGTCGTAAGACAGGTAGAGGATTAAATGAGCAGTTCTTC.

This chain joins TRBV28 and TRBJ1-1; a possible D gene is TRBD1 (5 bases). Germline loops: CDR1 MDHEN, CDR2 SYDVKM. This CDR3 spans 13 amino acids. Trimming removed 5 bases from V and 6 bases from J, with 13 bases in between. CDR3 protein: CASSESGLPEAFF. The DNA of the CDR3 is TGTGCCAGCAGTGAATCAGGGTTACCTGAAGCTTTCTTT.

V usage is TRBV7-2 and J usage is TRBJ1-5, with D maybe TRBD1 (6 bases). The CDR3 sequence is 14 residues long. Trimming pared 5 bases from V and 1 base from J, leaving 9 bases between. Looked up from germline, CDR1 is SGHTA and CDR2 is FQGNSA. CDR3: CASSTQGSNQPQHF. The CDR3 coding sequence is TGTGCCAGCAGCACACAGGGAAGCAATCAGCCCCAGCATTTT.

The chain couples TRBV5-1 to TRBJ2-7; 7 nucleotides align to TRBD2. The CDR3 has 15 amino acids. Looked up from germline, CDR1 is SGHRS and CDR2 is YFSETQ. Trimming took 0 bases from V and 7 from J; bases not matched to a gene: 10. The CDR3 loop reads CASSLEGLAASEQYF. The CDR3 DNA is TGCGCCAGCAGCTTGGAAGGTCTAGCGGCTAGTGAGCAGTACTTC.

This clone appeared a single time. This chain uses TRBV7-3 with TRBJ2-1; 9 bases agree with TRBD2. From germline, CDR1 is SGHTA and CDR2 FQGTGA. CDR3 length equals 16 residues. V shed 10 bases, J shed 8 bases, and the junction held 18 bases outside the gene matches. CDR3 nucleotide sequence: TGTGCCAACAAGTCTAGCGGGGAGATTACAGTCCATGAGCAGTTCTTC. Protein sequence: CANKSSGEITVHEQFF.

This sequence joins TRBV5-1 and TRBJ2-2; 8 bases match TRBD1. The CDR3 covers 17 residues. Germline V CDR1 and CDR2: SGHRS, YFSETQ. J was trimmed by 4 bases and V by 7 bases; bases with no gene match: 15. This chain's CDR3 is CASQSGTWTGSTGELFF. Written as DNA, the CDR3 is TGCGCCAGCCAGTCCGGGACATGGACAGGGAGCACCGGGGAGCTGTTTTTT.

This sequence joins TRBV7-3 and TRBJ2-1; 8 nucleotides agree with TRBD1. The CDR3 loop spans 13 amino acids. With 5 bases clipped from V and 8 bases from J, the junction kept 5 bases outside the gene matches. Germline V lookup: CDR1 SGHTA, CDR2 FQGTGA. CDR3 sequence: CASSPGQGDEQFF. CDR3 DNA sequence: TGTGCCAGCAGCCCCGGACAGGGTGATGAGCAGTTCTTC.

This chain connects TRBV10-3 to TRBJ2-2; D is perhaps TRBD2 (5 bases). CDR1 is ENHRY and CDR2 is SYGVKD in the germline V gene. Trimming cost V 7 bases and J 3 bases, with 15 bases left between them. The CDR3 is made up of 15 amino acids. The CDR3 loop reads CAIMGRNADTGELFF. The CDR3 DNA reads as TGTGCCATCATGGGGAGAAATGCGGACACCGGGGAGCTGTTTTTT.

The chain recombines TRBV24-1 with TRBJ2-5; TRBD1 agrees at 9 bases. V dropped 3 bases and J dropped 1; count of bases not matched to a gene: 2. This CDR3 contains 15 residues. Germline loops: CDR1 KGHDR, CDR2 SFDVKD. The CDR3 DNA follows: TGTGCCACCAGTGATCCGGGACAGGGCCAAGAGACCCAGTACTTC. It specifies CATSDPGQGQETQYF.

This clone was seen a few times. This rearrangement joins TRBV28 to TRBJ1-5, with D unresolved. The V end lost 6 bases, the J end lost 7 bases, and 10 bases lay between the germline ends. The CDR3 contains 12 residues. Germline CDR1 and CDR2: MDHEN and SYDVKM. In nucleotides, the CDR3 is TGTGCCAGCAGAGAGGTTGAGCAGCCCCAGCATTTT. Translation: CASREVEQPQHF.

The chain employs TRBV24-1 and TRBJ1-2; 10 bases align to TRBD1. Per germline, CDR1 KGHDR and CDR2 SFDVKD. V dropped 3 bases and J dropped 0; count of bases not matched to a gene: 9. The CDR3 loop spans 18 amino acids. The CDR3 region has the DNA TGTGCCACCAGTGATCGCCGGGACAGGGGAAAAGCTAACTATGGCTACACCTTC. It encodes CATSDRRDRGKANYGYTF.

The genes are TRBV23-1 and TRBJ2-5, with D tentatively TRBD1 (5 bases). TRBV23-1 is an open reading frame, and its role is uncertain. V was shortened by 0 bases and J by 7 bases, with 12 bases between the two germline ends. CDR3 length: 14 amino acids. CDR3 in DNA: TGCGCCAGCAGTCAATCGACAGTCTGGGGGACCCAGTACTTC. This encodes CASSQSTVWGTQYF.

The gene calls are TRBV4-2 and TRBJ1-2; the match to TRBD1 covers 10 bases. Unmatched junction bases numbered 2, after V lost 4 bases and J lost 6 bases. The CDR3 spans 13 residues. Germline V gene sequence: CDR1 LGHNA, CDR2 YNFKEQ. This CDR3 reads CASSLGTGDGYTF. CDR3 sequence (DNA): TGTGCCAGCAGCCTGGGGACAGGGGATGGCTACACCTTC.

The gene calls are TRBV18 and TRBJ2-6; 9 bases are shared with TRBD1. This CDR3 spans 17 amino acids. Germline V lookup: CDR1 KGHSH, CDR2 LQKENI. Trimming cost V 3 bases and J 3 bases; bases outside gene matches: 6. The CDR3 protein is CASSPGTGLYGANVLTF. CDR3 nucleotide sequence: TGTGCCAGCTCACCCGGGACAGGGCTTTATGGGGCCAACGTCCTGACTTTC.

The V and J genes are TRBV3-1 (or the pseudogene TRBV3-2) and TRBJ2-2, with D perhaps matching TRBD2 (6 bases). The V gene lost 4 bases and the J gene lost 6 bases, with 18 bases spanning the gap. Germline CDR1 LGHDT, CDR2 YNNKEL (reference sequence). This CDR3 has 16 residues. The CDR3 here is CASSRWDSSIPGELFF. CDR3 bases: TGTGCCAGCAGCCGCTGGGACTCATCGATTCCCGGGGAGCTGTTTTTT.

The count of this clone is one. V usage is TRBV7-5 and J usage is TRBJ2-7; the table's D call of TRBD1 was not tested on the DNA. TRBV7-5 is assigned pseudogene status. The CDR3 has 18 residues. CDR3 sequence: CARSATRGAGTGGCEQYF. The DNA for the CDR3 is TGTGCCAGAAGCGCCACCCGGGGAGCCGGGACAGGGGGGTGCGAGCAGTACTTC.

The rearrangement joins TRBV11-2 to TRBJ2-1, with D tentatively TRBD2 (5 bases). The germline V gene has CDR1 SGHAT and CDR2 FQNNGV. Trimming stripped 1 base from V and 3 bases from J, with 16 bases between. The CDR3 covers 17 residues. Here the CDR3 DNA reads TGTGCCAGCAGCTTAGGTAGGGAGCGTACACTCTACAATGAGCAGTTCTTC. Its protein product is CASSLGRERTLYNEQFF.

V is TRBV27 and J is TRBJ1-2; TRBD1 might be the D (5 bases). CDR3 size: 17 residues. Germline CDR1 is MNHEY and CDR2 is SMNVEV (reference sequence). Trimming pared 2 bases from V and 7 bases from J, leaving 23 bases between. CDR3 DNA sequence: TGTGCCAGCAGTTTACAGTTCAATCCGGGACTCGCCGCTGGCTACACCTTC. It yields the protein CASSLQFNPGLAAGYTF.

The chain carries TRBV6-2 or TRBV6-3 and TRBJ2-5; maybe TRBD1 (6 bases). CDR1 and CDR2 from the germline V gene are MNHEY and SVGEGT. V lost 5 bases and J lost 2, with 15 bases in between. This CDR3 region has 15 residues. CDR3 sequence: CASSHRDTIQETQYF. The CDR3 region has the DNA TGTGCCAGCAGTCACAGGGACACTATACAAGAGACCCAGTACTTC.

The chain links TRBV7-2 to TRBJ2-3, with unresolved D. This CDR3 is built from 15 residues. The V and J ends lost 2 bases and 5 bases respectively, with 14 bases between them. Germline CDR1 SGHTA, CDR2 FQGNSA. The CDR3 sequence: CASSLNHLSEDTQYF. The CDR3 DNA follows: TGTGCCAGCAGCTTAAATCACCTGAGTGAAGATACGCAGTATTTT.

V gene TRBV4-1 combines with J gene TRBJ2-3; TRBD2 matches 11 bases. The germline V gene encodes CDR1 MGHRA and CDR2 YSYEKL. The V gene end was trimmed by 4 bases and the J gene end by 0 bases; junction bases not matched to a gene: 9. CDR3 length equals 18 residues. This CDR3 reads CASSPRASGRPSTDTQYF. CDR3 DNA sequence: TGCGCCAGCAGCCCTCGGGCTAGCGGGAGGCCAAGCACAGATACGCAGTATTTT.

CDR3 coding DNA: TGTGCCAGCAGCAACGACAGGTCCGGGGAGCTGTTTTTT. Its translation is CASSNDRSGELFF. V gene TRBV5-4 combines with J gene TRBJ2-2; D may be TRBD1 (6 bases). Trimming left V 4 bases short and J 6 bases short, with 10 bases between. Germline CDR1 SGHNT, CDR2 YYREEE (reference sequence). The CDR3 is 13 amino acids.

The chain employs TRBV15 and TRBJ2-1; 10 positions agree with TRBD2. V shed 5 bases, J shed 6 bases, and the junction held 10 bases outside the gene matches. CDR3 length: 16 residues. Germline assignment: CDR1 LNHNV and CDR2 YYDKDF (reference sequence). The CDR3 nucleotides read TGTGCCACCAGCGGAGGCTTAGCGGGAGGCCCCAATGAGCAGTTCTTC. Protein: CATSGGLAGGPNEQFF.

The gene calls are TRBV6-5 and TRBJ2-3; D is perhaps TRBD2 (6 bases). The V gene lost 6 bases and the J gene lost 2 bases, with 15 bases spanning the gap. The CDR3 contains 15 residues. Per the germline V gene, CDR1 is MNHEY and CDR2 is SVGAGI. The CDR3 bases are TGTGCCAGCAGAGTATACGGGACTTCCACAGATACGCAGTATTTT. It encodes CASRVYGTSTDTQYF.

CDR3 sequence reads: CASSGDSNQPQHF. CDR3 DNA sequence: TGTGCCAGCTCAGGGGATAGCAATCAGCCCCAGCATTTT. The chain recombines TRBV7-2 with TRBJ1-5; weak D call: TRBD1 (6 bases). V was trimmed by 8 bases and J by 0 bases, leaving 8 bases between them. CDR3 length: 13 residues. Germline CDR1 SGHTA, CDR2 FQGNSA.

V usage is TRBV10-3 and J usage is TRBJ2-7, with 8 bases aligning to TRBD2. CDR1 is ENHRY and CDR2 is SYGVKD in the germline V gene. V shed 8 bases and J 3 bases; nucleotides not matched to a gene: 3. The CDR3 covers 12 residues. CDR3 residues: CAIGGTSYEQYF. The CDR3, as DNA: TGTGCCATCGGGGGGACTAGCTACGAGCAGTACTTC.